A selection of T cell receptor beta chains follows, all from one sample in a study of blood T cell repertoires in COVID-19. Libraries were prepared by immunoSEQ multiplex PCR; TCRdb keeps only in-frame clonotypes and omits some of them. The sample lists 120,000 or so clones, 80% occurring once. Sequenced: peripheral blood. The origin of the receptors is a man aged 70 or older with acute or convalescent COVID-19. CDR3s leave out the opening cysteine and the closing phenylalanine or tryptophan. The D gene is left open where the match is weak.

J gene: TRBJ1-2
D gene: .
V gene: TRBV18
CDR3 protein: ASSPIGRTTGYGYT

J gene: TRBJ2-7
D gene: TRBD1
V gene: TRBV6-1
CDR3 protein: ASSEVGTGDYEQY

J gene: TRBJ2-7
D gene: TRBD1
V gene: TRBV6-5
CDR3 protein: ASRRDRGFSYEQY

J gene: TRBJ1-3
D gene: .
V gene: TRBV5-1
CDR3 protein: ASSPLAGNTIY

J gene: TRBJ2-7
D gene: .
V gene: TRBV12-3/TRBV12-4
CDR3 protein: ASTYIEGGEQY

J gene: TRBJ2-7
D gene: .
V gene: TRBV5-1
CDR3 protein: ASSLVWLSADYEQY

J gene: TRBJ1-2
D gene: TRBD1
V gene: TRBV7-9
CDR3 protein: ASSEGQGAYGYT

J gene: TRBJ1-1
D gene: TRBD1
V gene: TRBV13
CDR3 protein: ASSLAGVPGQGAF

J gene: TRBJ2-2
D gene: .
V gene: TRBV7-6
CDR3 protein: ASSSPLTISGELF

J gene: TRBJ1-1
D gene: TRBD1
V gene: TRBV19
CDR3 protein: ASSMDRVNTEAF

J gene: TRBJ1-2
D gene: .
V gene: TRBV6-5
CDR3 protein: ASSYFGKGDGYT

J gene: TRBJ1-2
D gene: .
V gene: TRBV28
CDR3 protein: ASSFQGDKGYT

J gene: TRBJ2-7
D gene: TRBD1
V gene: TRBV9
CDR3 protein: ASSTGGQGWDEQY

J gene: TRBJ1-5
D gene: .
V gene: TRBV6-1
CDR3 protein: ASSDDRRINQPQH

J gene: TRBJ1-1
D gene: TRBD1
V gene: TRBV5-1
CDR3 protein: ASSPSGQGTEAF

J gene: TRBJ2-3
D gene: TRBD2
V gene: TRBV2
CDR3 protein: ASATSGGATDTQY

J gene: TRBJ1-4
D gene: TRBD1
V gene: TRBV20-1
CDR3 protein: SARGQEKLF

J gene: TRBJ2-5
D gene: .
V gene: TRBV28
CDR3 protein: ATLLETQY

J gene: TRBJ2-1
D gene: TRBD2
V gene: TRBV6-6
CDR3 protein: ASSYSGLADNEQF

J gene: TRBJ1-1
D gene: .
V gene: TRBV28
CDR3 protein: ASNPQGGGSNTEAF

J gene: TRBJ1-6
D gene: .
V gene: TRBV6-5
CDR3 protein: ASSQWGGNSPLH

J gene: TRBJ2-2
D gene: TRBD2
V gene: TRBV4-1
CDR3 protein: ASSHPGLAGGELF

J gene: TRBJ2-3
D gene: TRBD1
V gene: TRBV5-1
CDR3 protein: ASREDRADTQY

J gene: TRBJ2-2
D gene: TRBD1
V gene: TRBV29-1
CDR3 protein: SVRTGGSGELF

J gene: TRBJ2-3
D gene: TRBD2
V gene: TRBV6-6
CDR3 protein: ASRTSGSTDTQY

J gene: TRBJ2-7
D gene: TRBD2
V gene: TRBV20-1
CDR3 protein: SASQASGGGKQY

J gene: TRBJ1-4
D gene: TRBD1
V gene: TRBV27
CDR3 protein: ASSPGGRNEKLF

J gene: TRBJ1-4
D gene: TRBD1
V gene: TRBV6-1
CDR3 protein: ASSEVQGAYEKLF

J gene: TRBJ2-7
D gene: .
V gene: TRBV5-1
CDR3 protein: ASSSTPESSYEQY

J gene: TRBJ2-5
D gene: .
V gene: TRBV14
CDR3 protein: ASSYDPSGTQY

J gene: TRBJ2-7
D gene: TRBD1
V gene: TRBV7-9
CDR3 protein: ASSSDRVGQY

J gene: TRBJ2-1
D gene: TRBD2
V gene: TRBV19
CDR3 protein: ASTGPGLARQF

J gene: TRBJ2-2
D gene: TRBD2
V gene: TRBV28
CDR3 protein: ASSPLGGHGGTGELF

J gene: TRBJ1-5
D gene: .
V gene: TRBV7-2
CDR3 protein: ASSLGVTGYSNQPQH

J gene: TRBJ1-1
D gene: .
V gene: TRBV7-8
CDR3 protein: ASSRKTVNTEAF

J gene: TRBJ2-7
D gene: .
V gene: TRBV18
CDR3 protein: ASSPGRIVEQY

J gene: TRBJ2-7
D gene: .
V gene: TRBV28
CDR3 protein: ASSSPGHKQGEQY

J gene: TRBJ2-7
D gene: .
V gene: TRBV2
CDR3 protein: ASLEDYEQY

J gene: TRBJ2-2
D gene: .
V gene: TRBV4-1
CDR3 protein: ASSQEPTQGGELF

J gene: TRBJ2-7
D gene: .
V gene: TRBV5-6
CDR3 protein: ASSLGHYEQY

J gene: TRBJ2-7
D gene: TRBD2
V gene: TRBV7-2
CDR3 protein: ASSSGLAGLSYEQY

J gene: TRBJ2-6
D gene: TRBD2
V gene: TRBV7-2
CDR3 protein: ASSRGGSGANVLT

J gene: TRBJ2-1
D gene: .
V gene: TRBV7-9
CDR3 protein: ASSLALGNEQF

J gene: TRBJ2-1
D gene: TRBD2
V gene: TRBV11-3
CDR3 protein: ASSFSGSSYNEQF

J gene: TRBJ1-2
D gene: TRBD1
V gene: TRBV9
CDR3 protein: ASSPGTDYGYT

J gene: TRBJ1-6
D gene: TRBD1
V gene: TRBV3-1/TRBV3-2
CDR3 protein: ASSQETGNSPLH

J gene: TRBJ2-5
D gene: .
V gene: TRBV27
CDR3 protein: ASSFAGAQETQY

J gene: TRBJ1-2
D gene: .
V gene: TRBV4-2
CDR3 protein: ASSQDGRGRDGYT

J gene: TRBJ2-1
D gene: .
V gene: TRBV3-1/TRBV3-2
CDR3 protein: ASSQVPDNSYNEQF

J gene: TRBJ2-5
D gene: TRBD2
V gene: TRBV2
CDR3 protein: ASSERGGPQETQY

J gene: TRBJ1-2
D gene: TRBD1
V gene: TRBV5-4
CDR3 protein: ASSRKEQGARGYT

J gene: TRBJ2-5
D gene: .
V gene: TRBV25-1
CDR3 protein: ASSPGGWMVETQY

J gene: TRBJ2-3
D gene: .
V gene: TRBV5-1
CDR3 protein: ASSLVGAVDTQY

J gene: TRBJ1-2
D gene: .
V gene: TRBV2
CDR3 protein: ATPRLSIYT

J gene: TRBJ1-2
D gene: TRBD1
V gene: TRBV5-6
CDR3 protein: ASSSDRGKRGYT

J gene: TRBJ2-5
D gene: .
V gene: TRBV7-9
CDR3 protein: ASSPRGPETQY

J gene: TRBJ1-3
D gene: .
V gene: TRBV28
CDR3 protein: ASNRVTGNTIY

J gene: TRBJ1-4
D gene: TRBD1
V gene: TRBV15
CDR3 protein: ATSRDPGQGSEKLF

J gene: TRBJ1-1
D gene: .
V gene: TRBV7-2
CDR3 protein: ASSLARGGNTEAF